These T cell receptor beta chains were read from a single sample in a study of radiotherapy plus CTLA-4 blockade in lung cancer. TCRdb keeps only in-frame clones here, not all; method: immunoSEQ multiplex PCR. The sample records about 120,000 clones, about 83% being singletons. The specimen comprised peripheral blood, sampled from a patient treated with radiotherapy plus ipilimumab. The source of these receptors is a human donor with non-small cell lung cancer who had a partial response to radiotherapy plus ipilimumab. Both conserved end residues are part of each CDR3. The D gene is left open where the match is weak. Not all rows give a size; the values are once, few, many and, for expanded clones, a class.

d_call,v_call,j_call,clone_size,cdr3_nt,cdr3_aa
.,TRBV27,TRBJ1-2,.,TGTGCCAGCGGCGGGAGAAGGGACACCTCTCTTGGCTACACCTTC,CASGGRRDTSLGYTF
.,TRBV7-9,TRBJ1-1,.,TGTGCCAGCAGCTTTATCTACACTGAAGCTTTCTTT,CASSFIYTEAFF
.,TRBV2,TRBJ1-1,.,TGTGCCAGCCGCCGTCAGGGGCTCCAGGACACTGAAGCTTTCTTT,CASRRQGLQDTEAFF
.,TRBV27,TRBJ1-1,once,TGTGCCAGCAGGGGATCGACAGCGAACACTGAAGCTTTCTTT,CASRGSTANTEAFF
TRBD1,TRBV5-1,TRBJ1-2,once,TGCGCCAGCAGCATACGGACAGGTGACTATGGCTACACCTTC,CASSIRTGDYGYTF
.,TRBV7-3,TRBJ1-1,.,TGTGCCAGCAGCTCCGGGACACGCACTGAAGCTTTCTTT,CASSSGTRTEAFF
.,TRBV28,TRBJ1-3,few,TGTGCCAGCAGTTTAGCGGTATCCGGGGTCAGAAACACCATATATTTT,CASSLAVSGVRNTIYF
.,TRBV10-1,TRBJ2-1,.,TGCGCCAGCAGTGATACGAGTGGTGAGCAGTTCTTC,CASSDTSGEQFF
TRBD1,TRBV10-3,TRBJ1-4,many,TGTGCCATCAGTGACGGGACAGGGAATGAAAAACTGTTTTTT,CAISDGTGNEKLFF
.,TRBV5-1,TRBJ2-3,.,TGCGCCAGCAGCTTTAGCGGATTCACAGATACGCAGTATTTT,CASSFSGFTDTQYF
TRBD1,TRBV5-4,TRBJ2-1,.,TGTGCCAGCAGCTTGGCAGGGGGCAATGAGCAGTTCTTC,CASSLAGGNEQFF
.,TRBV21-1,TRBJ1-1,.,TGTGCCAGCAGCAAAGAGGAATCAGGGGGCTTGAACACTGAAGCTTTCTTT,CASSKEESGGLNTEAFF
TRBD1,TRBV10-3,TRBJ1-1,.,TGTGCCACAGGGCCAGGGGGCGGTCTGTTCGGCACTGAAGCTTTCTTT,CATGPGGGLFGTEAFF
TRBD1,TRBV7-9,TRBJ2-2,.,TGTGCCAGCAGACTCCAGGGGGCGAGAGACACCGGGGAGCTGTTTTTT,CASRLQGARDTGELFF
.,TRBV11-3,TRBJ2-3,.,TGTGCCAGCAGCCCCCCCGGGGGAGATACGCAGTATTTT,CASSPPGGDTQYF
.,TRBV5-1,TRBJ1-6,.,TGCGCCAGCAGCTTGACCTCCCGGCGGAACAATTCACCCCTCCACTTT,CASSLTSRRNNSPLHF
TRBD2,TRBV4-1,TRBJ2-7,.,TGCGCCAGCAGCCAAGAGGGAGGGAGTTTTGGCCGGACTTACGAGCAGTACTTC,CASSQEGGSFGRTYEQYF
.,TRBV6-6,TRBJ1-2,.,TGTGCCAGCAGTTCCAGTGTGAGGGCTGACTATGGCTACACCTTC,CASSSSVRADYGYTF
.,TRBV10-1,TRBJ2-1,.,TGCGCCAGCAGCCTACACCAGGACAATGAGCAGTTCTTC,CASSLHQDNEQFF
TRBD2,TRBV29-1,TRBJ2-1,few,TGCAGCGTCAGCGGGACTACTTACAATGAGCAGTTCTTC,CSVSGTTYNEQFF
TRBD1,TRBV5-6,TRBJ1-5,.,TGTGCCAGCACAAGATTGACAGGGGGGGGACAGCCCCAGCATTTT,CASTRLTGGGQPQHF
TRBD1,TRBV27,TRBJ1-1,.,TGTGCCAGCAGTCGGCCACAGGGGGGTAGCCTCCTCCCTGAGGCTTTCTTT,CASSRPQGGSLLPEAFF
TRBD1,TRBV5-5,TRBJ1-5,.,TGTGCCAGTAAGACAGGGCTAAGCAATCAGCCCCAGCATTTT,CASKTGLSNQPQHF
.,TRBV6-4,TRBJ1-1,.,TGTGCCAGCAGTCTGGGGCAGAACACTGAAGCTTTCTTT,CASSLGQNTEAFF
TRBD1,TRBV19,TRBJ1-4,once,TGTGCCAGTAGTATCAAGACAGGGATGGGTGGAACTAATGAAAAACTGTTTTTT,CASSIKTGMGGTNEKLFF
.,TRBV7-3,TRBJ2-3,few,TGTGCCAGCAGCCCCGGCGGCTCCACAGATACGCAGTATTTT,CASSPGGSTDTQYF
.,TRBV7-9,TRBJ2-3,.,TGTGCCAGCAGCTTGAGGTACAGCACAGATACGCAGTATTTT,CASSLRYSTDTQYF
TRBD1,TRBV7-9,TRBJ1-6,few,TGTGCCAGCAGCTTCGAGACAGGGGGTCTATCACCCCTCCACTTT,CASSFETGGLSPLHF
TRBD1,TRBV7-3,TRBJ2-2,.,TGTGCCAGCAGCCACGGGACAGCCGGGGAGCTGTTTTTT,CASSHGTAGELFF
TRBD2,TRBV19,TRBJ2-2,.,TGTGCCAGTACTTCCGGGACTACTTTCCCCGGGGAGCTGTTTTTT,CASTSGTTFPGELFF
TRBD2,TRBV6-5,TRBJ2-7,.,TGTGCCAGCAGCCGGGCGGGAGATGGGTACGAGCAGTACTTC,CASSRAGDGYEQYF
TRBD1,TRBV6-1,TRBJ2-7,.,TGTGCCAGCAGGAGTAGACAGGGTCTAAGCGAGCAGTACTTC,CASRSRQGLSEQYF
.,TRBV28,TRBJ1-5,once,TGTGCCAGCGCCGGGACACGAAATCAGCCCCAGCATTTT,CASAGTRNQPQHF
TRBD1,TRBV6-1,TRBJ2-7,.,TGTGCCAGCAGCATTGGACAGGGTGCGTCGTACGAGCAGTACTTC,CASSIGQGASYEQYF
.,TRBV6-5,TRBJ1-5,.,TGTGCCAGCATTGGAGGGTTTAGCAATCAGCCCCAGCATTTT,CASIGGFSNQPQHF
TRBD1,TRBV4-2,TRBJ1-1,.,TGTGCCAGCAGCCAAGCAACAGGGGGCACCGCTGAAGCTTTCTTT,CASSQATGGTAEAFF
TRBD2,TRBV6-6,TRBJ2-1,.,TGTGCCAGCAGCTCCAGCGGGAGCCGGTCCTACAATGAGCAGTTCTTC,CASSSSGSRSYNEQFF
TRBD1,TRBV4-1,TRBJ1-2,.,TGCGCCAGCAGCCAGGCTACGGCAGGGGGCTTGGCCCTCTATGGCTACACCTTC,CASSQATAGGLALYGYTF
.,TRBV30,TRBJ1-1,.,TGTGCCTGGAGTGTGAGGGTGGCAGCTTTCTTT,CAWSVRVAAFF
TRBD1,TRBV7-9,TRBJ1-5,few,TGTGCCAGCAGCTTGTTCGACAGGGGGCGGTTTCAGCCCCAGCATTTT,CASSLFDRGRFQPQHF
TRBD1,TRBV6-1,TRBJ1-5,.,TGTGCCATCAGTCGGACAGGGGATGGCCAGCCCCAGCATTTT,CAISRTGDGQPQHF
TRBD2,TRBV5-6,TRBJ2-3,.,TGTGCCAGCAGCTATTTGACTAGCGGGAGAACAGATACGCAGTATTTT,CASSYLTSGRTDTQYF
TRBD2,TRBV7-2,TRBJ2-1,.,TGTGCCAGCAGCTTAAGAATTCAACTAGCGGGAGTTAATGAGCAGTTCTTC,CASSLRIQLAGVNEQFF
.,TRBV18,TRBJ1-5,.,TGTGCCAGCTCATCTACAGGGATCAATCAGCCCCAGCATTTT,CASSSTGINQPQHF
.,TRBV2,TRBJ2-5,.,TGTGCCAGCAGTGACCGGACAGGGACTAAGACCCAGTACTTC,CASSDRTGTKTQYF
TRBD1,TRBV7-2,TRBJ1-5,few,TGTGCCAGCAGCCCAGGACAGGGAATGGGCAATCAGCCCCAGCATTTT,CASSPGQGMGNQPQHF
TRBD1,TRBV29-1,TRBJ2-5,.,TGCAGCGCCCCGGGACAGGGGGTTGAGACCCAGTACTTC,CSAPGQGVETQYF
TRBD2,TRBV27,TRBJ2-1,.,TGTGCCAGCACCATACATAGCGGGAATGAGCAGTTCTTC,CASTIHSGNEQFF
TRBD2,TRBV28,TRBJ2-1,.,TGTGCCAGCAGTTCCGGGGGGGCCGGCAATGAGCAGTTCTTC,CASSSGGAGNEQFF
.,TRBV9,TRBJ2-2,.,TGTGCCAGCAGCGTTGGCCCTGACACCGGGGAGCTGTTTTTT,CASSVGPDTGELFF
.,TRBV27,TRBJ2-7,.,TGTGCCAGCAGTTTGGAGCCGAACTACGAGCAGTACTTC,CASSLEPNYEQYF
.,TRBV7-2,TRBJ1-3,.,TGTGCCAGCAGCTCGACAGCTGCTGGAAACACCATATATTTT,CASSSTAAGNTIYF